What follows is one TCR beta chain and its context. Antigen specificity is unknown. V lost 0 bases to trimming and J lost 3 bases; unmatched junction nucleotides: 10. CDR1 LGHNA and CDR2 YSLEER come from the germline V gene. This CDR3 has 17 residues. The treatment is: over 15 received Ad26.COV2.S at low or high dose, single or two shots; 5 received placebo; per-sample allocation not given. Each sample was drawn 63 days after the first injection (of vaccine or placebo). This specimen belongs to a study of Ad26.COV2.S vaccination and SARS-CoV-2 variants. Notes on the study in general: Vaccine recipients had higher spike-specific TCR breadth than placebo recipients. Substantial breadth in spike-specific CD8+ and CD4+ T cell responses was reportedly seen after vaccination.

This table comes from immunoSEQ multiplex PCR, and its TCRdb copy is limited to in-frame clones, with some not included. The data contain 300,000 to 400,000 clones, about nine tenths of them singletons. This material consisted of peripheral blood, taken in a trial of Ad26.COV2.S vaccine versus placebo. The gene calls are TRBV4-3 and TRBJ2-5, with 7 bases fitting TRBD1. This sequence originates from a person between 18 and 65 years old who received the Ad26.COV2.S COVID-19 vaccine or a placebo. As DNA, the CDR3 is TGCGCCAGCAGCCAAGATTACGTCGAGGGGGCAAAAGAGACCCAGTACTTC. The encoded protein is CASSQDYVEGAKETQYF.